The clone carrying this TCR beta chain appeared a few times. Antigen specificity is unknown. The junction departs from the called germline gene at one end, perhaps through a read error. Germline-derived CDR1 and CDR2 are MNHEY and SVGAGI. The CDR3 runs to 11 residues. These data are taken from a study of blood T cells in healthy people across ages. Overall study context: About one barcoded TCR beta cDNA was captured per two T cells.

RNA extraction gave at least 5 micrograms of total RNA per sample. Study-wide results and limits: Versus aged donors, long-lived donors had higher diversity and more naive CD4+ cells.

Alongside a J-beta primer mix, a sample-barcoded 5' primer served in a second PCR lasting about 7 to 11 cycles. Every cDNA molecule bore a tag from a template-switch adaptor containing 12 random nucleotides. Using its own MiXCR run on the 5' RACE reads, TCRdb lists one record per CDR3 protein. The sample holds more than 1,000,000 distinct CDR3 sequences; almost 25% are singletons and the top ten take less than 0.85%. These records were also assigned to another study, of T cells of mothers and their children.

The origin of this receptor is a girl aged 2-10 years in good health. The sequenced sample consisted of blood. This sequence joins TRBV6-5 and TRBJ2-7; no firm D call. CDR3 amino acids: CASSYLYEQCF. The CDR3 DNA reads as TGTGCCAGCAGTTACCTCTACGAGCAGTGCTTC.